These 16 T cell receptor beta chains were sequenced from one sample in a study of T cells after posttransplantation cyclophosphamide. A marrow graft followed busulfan-fludarabine conditioning, with cyclophosphamide on days +3 and +4. Generated by immunoSEQ multiplex PCR, the TCRdb table keeps only in-frame clones and is missing some. This set yields about 25,000 clones and no singletons; the top ten hold more than 1.5%. This specimen consisted of PBMCs, obtained after allogeneic stem cell transplant with posttransplant cyclophosphamide. These receptors all stem from a male patient aged 18-29 years who received an allogeneic stem cell transplant from a related donor, was CMV-positive, and had no GVHD. Some T cells may arise from the graft donor.

This clone has ten or more counts. This sequence joins TRBV18 and TRBJ1-2; possibly TRBD1 for D (6 bases). The CDR3 loop spans 14 amino acids. Germline V gives CDR1 KGHSH, CDR2 LQKENI. V was clipped by 3 bases and J by 8 bases, with 16 bases between them. This CDR3 reads CASSPAETGRGYTF. CDR3 in DNA: TGTGCCAGCTCACCGGCAGAGACAGGTCGGGGCTACACCTTC.

This clone was counted at least ten times. This rearrangement joins TRBV4-1 to TRBJ2-2, with 11 bases identical to TRBD2. The CDR3 contains 17 residues. CDR1 is MGHRA and CDR2 is YSYEKL in the germline V gene. V dropped 3 bases and J dropped 4; count of bases not matched to a gene: 7. The CDR3 DNA is TGCGCCAGCAGCCAGATTAGCGGGGGGGCGCGCACCGGGGAGCTGTTTTTT. Its translation: CASSQISGGARTGELFF.

This clone was counted at least ten times. The V and J genes are TRBV15 and TRBJ1-3, with 9 bases matching TRBD1. This CDR3 contains 16 residues. Trimming took 3 bases from V and 3 from J; bases not matched to a gene: 6. Germline loops: CDR1 LNHNV, CDR2 YYDKDF (reference sequence). CDR3 coding DNA: TGTGCCACCAGCAGCAAGACAGGGGGGCTTGGAAACACCATATATTTT. It yields the protein CATSSKTGGLGNTIYF. Full variable domain (outside the CDR3, taken from reference TRBV15 and TRBJ1-3): DAMVIQNPRYQVTQFGKPVTLSCSQTLNHNVMYWYQQKSSQAPKLLFHYYDKDFNNEADTPDNFQSRRPNTSFCFLDIRSPGLGDTAMYLCATSSKTGGLGNTIYFGEGSWLTVV.

This clone was counted at least ten times. The chain has TRBV15 and TRBJ1-2, with 7 bases fitting TRBD1. In germline, CDR1 is LNHNV, CDR2 YYDKDF (reference sequence). The CDR3 loop spans 16 amino acids. With V trimmed by 2 bases and J by 9 bases, 15 bases remained unmatched. The CDR3 DNA follows: TGTGCCACCAGCAGAAACCCAGGGGGGCCCGGGGTTCGCTACACCTTC. Encoded protein: CATSRNPGGPGVRYTF.

This clone occurred many times. The rearrangement uses TRBV19 and TRBJ2-7; the D gene is possibly TRBD1 (6 bases). Germline V gives CDR1 LNHDA, CDR2 SQIVND (reference sequence). Trimming removed 4 bases from V and 4 bases from J, with 11 bases in between. This CDR3 is built from 13 residues. The CDR3 region is CASSTTGTYEQYF. Written as DNA, the CDR3 is TGTGCCAGTAGTACAACAGGGACGTACGAGCAGTACTTC.

This clone was recorded at least ten times. The chain has TRBV4-2 and TRBJ2-1; 12 bases agree with TRBD2. The J segment lost 4 bases and the V segment lost 3 bases, leaving 13 bases of the junction unmatched. The length of the CDR3 is 19 residues. Germline CDR1 is LGHNA and CDR2 is YNFKEQ. The CDR3 bases are TGTGCCAGCAGCCACCGCCCCAGACTAGCGGGAGCGTGGTACAATGAGCAGTTCTTC. Amino acids: CASSHRPRLAGAWYNEQFF.

This clone was observed at least ten times. V gene TRBV28 combines with J gene TRBJ2-2; D might be TRBD1 (6 bases). Germline-derived CDR1 and CDR2 are MDHEN and SYDVKM. CDR3 length: 15 amino acids. V lost 5 bases, J lost 1 base, and 11 bases lay in between. DNA for the CDR3: TGTGCCAGCAGTCCCACAGGGTTGAACACCGGGGAGCTGTTTTTT. Translating gives CASSPTGLNTGELFF.

There are many counts of this clone. The chain has TRBV19 and TRBJ1-6; D call uncertain. With 7 bases removed from V and 0 bases from J, the gap between germline ends came to 19 bases. This CDR3 region has 18 residues. CDR1 LNHDA and CDR2 SQIVND come from the germline V gene (reference sequence). The CDR3, as DNA: TGTGCCAGTAACCCTCGCGGTGAAGGGAGCTCCTATAATTCACCCCTCCACTTT. Its protein product is CASNPRGEGSSYNSPLHF.

This clone was recorded at least ten times. The chain joins TRBV18 to TRBJ1-3, with TRBD1 matching 7 bases. Per germline, CDR1 KGHSH and CDR2 LQKENI. J lost 0 bases, V lost 6 bases, and 8 bases had no gene match. The CDR3 has 16 residues. The CDR3 DNA follows: TGTGCCAGCTCGGGACAGCCCCTACTCTCTGGAAACACCATATATTTT. Amino acid sequence: CASSGQPLLSGNTIYF. Full variable domain (remainder filled in from reference TRBV18 and TRBJ1-3): NAGVMQNPRHLVRRRGQEARLRCSPMKGHSHVYWYRQLPEEGLKFMVYLQKENIIDESGMPKERFSAEFPKEGPSILRIQQVVRGDSAAYFCASSGQPLLSGNTIYFGEGSWLTVV.

At least ten counts were recorded for this clone. This chain connects TRBV6-5 to TRBJ1-3; a weak D match, TRBD1 (6 bases). Germline CDR1 and CDR2: MNHEY and SVGAGI. Trimming removed 2 bases at V and 4 bases at J, with 15 bases between. This CDR3 has 16 amino acids. The CDR3 coding sequence is TGTGCCAGCAGTTACAGTAGTCCAGGGGCGGGAAACACCATATATTTT. It encodes CASSYSSPGAGNTIYF.

This clone has ten or more counts. The gene calls are TRBV5-1 and TRBJ1-1; D gene unclear. Trimming took off 3 bases at V and 0 bases at J, with 9 bases between the two ends. This CDR3 contains 14 residues. Germline V gene sequence: CDR1 SGHRS, CDR2 YFSETQ. The CDR3 sequence: CASSSTTLNTEAFF. The CDR3 coding sequence is TGCGCCAGCAGCTCCACAACGTTGAACACTGAAGCTTTCTTT.

This clone was observed at least ten times. The gene calls are TRBV7-3 and TRBJ2-7, with 10 bases that match TRBD2. J gave up 0 bases and V 5 bases, and 1 base lay outside the gene matches. Germline CDR1 SGHTA, CDR2 FQGTGA. This CDR3 is built from 14 residues. The CDR3 here is CASSERGGSYEQYF. The CDR3 nucleotides are TGTGCCAGCAGCGAGCGGGGGGGCTCCTACGAGCAGTACTTC.

This clone was counted at least ten times. The chain combines TRBV30 with TRBJ2-5; D might be TRBD1 (6 bases). Germline-derived CDR1 and CDR2 are GTSNPN and SVGIG (reference sequence). This CDR3 is built from 13 residues. CDR3 DNA: TGTTCCCGAGCCACAGGGTGGCAAGAGACCCAGTACTTC. This sequence encodes CSRATGWQETQYF.

This clone has more than one count but fewer than ten. The chain links TRBV28 to TRBJ2-5, with D hard to call. Trimming left V 5 bases short and J 3 bases short, with 4 bases between. CDR3 size: 11 residues. Germline V gene data show CDR1 as MDHEN and CDR2 as SYDVKM. CDR3: CASSIKETQYF. For the CDR3, the DNA is TGTGCCAGCAGTATAAAAGAGACCCAGTACTTC. The whole variable domain, remainder taken from reference TRBV28 and TRBJ2-5, is DVKVTQSSRYLVKRTGEKVFLECVQDMDHENMFWYRQDPGLGLRLIYFSYDVKMKEKGDIPEGYSVSREKKERFSLILESASTNQTSMYLCASSIKETQYFGPGTRLLVL.

This clone was detected ten times or more. CDR3 loop: CASTLPREKLFF. Here the CDR3 DNA reads TGTGCCAGCACCTTGCCCCGGGAAAAACTGTTTTTT. This chain joins TRBV7-9 and TRBJ1-4; no clear D gene. CDR1 and CDR2 from the germline V gene are SEHNR and FQNEAQ (reference sequence). Trimming left V 7 bases short and J 8 bases short, with 11 bases between. This CDR3 is built from 12 residues.

This clone was seen at least ten times. The rearrangement joins TRBV10-2 to TRBJ2-7; 9 positions match TRBD2. Germline lookup yields CDR1 WSHSY and CDR2 SAAADI. V lost 4 bases and J lost 6; bases outside the gene matches: 4. This CDR3 has 13 residues. The CDR3 spells CASSVGLAFEQYF. For the CDR3, the DNA is TGCGCCAGCAGTGTAGGACTAGCGTTCGAGCAGTACTTC.